This T cell receptor beta chain was sequenced during a study of neurological immune-mediated disorders. Findings and caveats of the study: Patients with HTLV-1-associated myelopathy had the highest level of TCR clonal expansion, whereas patients with multiple sclerosis had the lowest level, falling beneath the level found in healthy controls. No CDR3 amino acid sequences recurred among expanded clones across subjects, suggesting private repertoires in all groups.

TCRdb called the 5' RACE reads again in MiXCR, with one record for every CDR3 protein. There are some 24,000 distinct CDR3 sequences in the sample; roughly an eighth occur only once, and approximately 16% lies in the top ten. This clonotype was recorded at least ten times. Its antigen is unknown. PBMCs numbering 2 million and stored at -80 C yielded the unsorted libraries. Germline assignment: CDR1 DFQATT and CDR2 SNEGSKA (reference sequence). The CDR3 has 14 amino acids. Trimming cost V 3 bases and J 0 bases, with 9 bases left between them. The V call is TRBV20-1, the J call TRBJ1-3; TRBD1 is a possible D gene (6 bases). The clonotype was recovered from a woman aged 40 to 50 with HTLV-1-associated myelopathy (HAM/TSP). Sequencing was carried out using PBMCs. The CDR3 DNA reads as TGCAGTGCTAGGTGGACAGCCTCTGGAAACACCATATATTTT. This gives the protein CSARWTASGNTIYF.